This is a list of T cell receptor beta chains from one sample in a study of early T cells in non-severe SARS-CoV-2 infection. TCRdb reprocessed the 5' RACE reads with MiXCR, giving one entry per CDR3 protein. The sample consists of tens of thousands of distinct CDR3 sequences, about 13% of them appearing once. Source material: whole blood. These TCRs come from an adult who was a healthcare worker with PCR-confirmed SARS-CoV-2 infection or an uninfected control (not recorded which). Each CDR3 is given with its conserved first and last residue. A D gene is named only where the DNA matches it firmly. Expanded clones are given a class, and other clones once, few, many or no size at all.

CDR3 DNA	CDR3 protein	V gene	J gene	D gene	clone size
TGTGCCAGCAGCCGGGGACAGACCTACGAGCAGTACTTC	CASSRGQTYEQYF	TRBV3-1	TRBJ2-7	TRBD1	NA
TGTGCCAGCAGCTTCCCGACCGCGGGCGAGCAGTACTTC	CASSFPTAGEQYF	TRBV7-9	TRBJ2-7	NA	few
TGTGCCACAGCTTTTGACGGGAACTATGGCTACACCTTC	CATAFDGNYGYTF	TRBV10-3	TRBJ1-2	NA	few
TGTGCCAGCAGTCCGTACAGGGATAACACTGAAGCTTTCTTT	CASSPYRDNTEAFF	TRBV6-5	TRBJ1-1	NA	NA
TGTGCCAGCAAGCTACGATCAACTAATGAAAAACTGTTTTTT	CASKLRSTNEKLFF	TRBV6-1	TRBJ1-4	NA	NA
TGTGCCAGCAGTTACGCGACGGGGACGGTCACTGAAGCTTTCTTT	CASSYATGTVTEAFF	TRBV6-5	TRBJ1-1	NA	many
TGTGCCAGCAGCTTAGGACAGGGGACAGATACGCAGTATTTT	CASSLGQGTDTQYF	TRBV7-9	TRBJ2-3	TRBD1	NA
TGCGCCAGCAGGTGGGGGAGCGACACCGGGGAGCTGTTTTTT	CASRWGSDTGELFF	TRBV5-1	TRBJ2-2	NA	few
TGTGCCAGCAACAGTGTCAGTCTGAATTCACCCCTCCACTTT	CASNSVSLNSPLHF	TRBV3-1	TRBJ1-6	NA	few
TGTGCCAGCAGTTTGGCAGGGACAAAAAGCTATGGCTACACCTTC	CASSLAGTKSYGYTF	TRBV28	TRBJ1-2	NA	few
TGTGCCAGTACCCTGGGGGGCGAGCAGTACTTC	CASTLGGEQYF	TRBV6-6	TRBJ2-7	NA	NA
TGTGCCAGCAGCTTAGGCGCGGGGCGATTCTCTGGAAACACCATATATTTT	CASSLGAGRFSGNTIYF	TRBV7-2	TRBJ1-3	NA	NA
TGCGCCAGCAGCTGGTGGACGGGGAGCTCCTACGAGCAGTACTTC	CASSWWTGSSYEQYF	TRBV5-1	TRBJ2-7	NA	NA
TGTGCCTGGAGTGTCCTTAGGGACAATCAGCCCCAGCATTTT	CAWSVLRDNQPQHF	TRBV30	TRBJ1-5	NA	few
TGTGCCAGCAGTGCTACAGGGGAGTGGTTGCTAAATGAAAAACTGTTTTTT	CASSATGEWLLNEKLFF	TRBV6-6	TRBJ1-4	TRBD1	many
TGCAGCGTTGAACGTAGGGGTCCATGGAATGAGCAGTTCTTC	CSVERRGPWNEQFF	TRBV29-1	TRBJ2-1	NA	few
TGTGCCATCAGTGGGTCAGGGGGCGTGTCAGATACGCAGTATTTT	CAISGSGGVSDTQYF	TRBV10-3	TRBJ2-3	TRBD1	NA
TGTGCCAGCAGCTTAGATGGGGCTGGTTACAATGAGCAGTTCTTC	CASSLDGAGYNEQFF	TRBV7-6	TRBJ2-1	NA	few
TGCAGTGCTATTGCCCCCACAGGGAGGGCCTACAATGAGCAGTTCTTC	CSAIAPTGRAYNEQFF	TRBV20-1	TRBJ2-1	NA	NA
TGTGCCAGCAGTTACTCGATACAGGGCGGTCAGCCCCAGCATTTT	CASSYSIQGGQPQHF	TRBV6-5	TRBJ1-5	NA	NA
TGTGCCAGTAGTACGTCTTCAGGGTTCGGGGAGCTGTTTTTT	CASSTSSGFGELFF	TRBV19	TRBJ2-2	NA	NA
TGTGCCAGCAGTTTAGGAGCTGGCTACACCTTC	CASSLGAGYTF	TRBV12-3/TRBV12-4	TRBJ1-2	NA	few
TGTGCCAGCAGTGACCTCCGGACCCGTCACTACGAGCAGTACTTC	CASSDLRTRHYEQYF	TRBV6-1	TRBJ2-7	NA	few
TGCAGCGAGGCATCAGCTAACTATGGCTACACCTTC	CSEASANYGYTF	TRBV29-1	TRBJ1-2	NA	many
TGTGCCAGCAGTACAGGGCTCAATGAAAAACTGTTTTTT	CASSTGLNEKLFF	TRBV2	TRBJ1-4	NA	few
TGTGCCAGCAGCCCTGCGCGTGGTGCGGGCAACTCCTACAATGAGCAGTTCTTC	CASSPARGAGNSYNEQFF	TRBV11-1	TRBJ2-1	NA	many
TGCAGTGCTAGAGGCCGCCTGAGCCGCACTGAAGCTTTCTTT	CSARGRLSRTEAFF	TRBV20-1	TRBJ1-1	NA	few
TGTGCCTGGCGACATACCTACGAGCAGTACTTC	CAWRHTYEQYF	TRBV30	TRBJ2-7	NA	few
TGTGCCACCCTTGGGGAAAATGAAAAACTGTTTTTT	CATLGENEKLFF	TRBV15	TRBJ1-4	NA	many
TGTGCCAGCAGCCCCCCCCTAGCGGGAGGGGGTGAGCAGTTCTTC	CASSPPLAGGGEQFF	TRBV7-2	TRBJ2-1	TRBD2	NA
TGTGCCAGCAGCCCCGGAGGGACCCAGTACTTC	CASSPGGTQYF	TRBV4-2	TRBJ2-5	NA	many
TGTGCCAGCAGCGTAGGACCATGGGTCGAGCAGTACTTC	CASSVGPWVEQYF	TRBV6-5	TRBJ2-7	NA	few
TGCGCCAGCAGCATCACAGATACGCAGTATTTT	CASSITDTQYF	TRBV5-1	TRBJ2-3	NA	many
TGCGCCAGCAGCCCGGATTTGAGACATACCCAAGAGACCCAGTACTTC	CASSPDLRHTQETQYF	TRBV5-1	TRBJ2-5	NA	many
TGTGCCATCAGTGAGGTCATGGCTTACGAGCAGTACTTC	CAISEVMAYEQYF	TRBV10-3	TRBJ2-7	NA	many
TGCACCAGCATAGTTCCAGATACGCAGTATTTT	CTSIVPDTQYF	TRBV1	TRBJ2-3	NA	NA
TGCGCCAGCAGCCTCGGGGACAGGGATGCGGAGACCCAGTACTTC	CASSLGDRDAETQYF	TRBV4-1	TRBJ2-5	TRBD1	few